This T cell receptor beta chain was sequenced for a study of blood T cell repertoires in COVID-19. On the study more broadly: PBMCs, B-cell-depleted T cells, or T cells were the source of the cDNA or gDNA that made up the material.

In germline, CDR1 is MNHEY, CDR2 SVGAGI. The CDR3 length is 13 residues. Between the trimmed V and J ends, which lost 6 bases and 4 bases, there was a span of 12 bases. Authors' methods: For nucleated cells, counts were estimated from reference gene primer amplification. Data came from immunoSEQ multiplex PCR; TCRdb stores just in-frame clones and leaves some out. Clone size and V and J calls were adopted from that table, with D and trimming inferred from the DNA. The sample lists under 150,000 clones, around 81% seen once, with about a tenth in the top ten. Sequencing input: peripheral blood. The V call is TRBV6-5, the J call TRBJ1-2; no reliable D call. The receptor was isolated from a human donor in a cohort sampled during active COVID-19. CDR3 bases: TGTGCCAGCAGCCGAGGCCCCATCTATGGCTACACCTTC. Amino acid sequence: CASSRGPIYGYTF.